This entry lists 12 T cell receptor beta chains sequenced from one sample in a study of blood T cell repertoires in COVID-19. Repertoires were generated with immunoSEQ multiplex PCR, while TCRdb's copy carries only in-frame clones and drops some. The data show 200,000 to 300,000 clones, with approximately 86% seen just once and approximately 2% held by the top ten. The sequenced sample was peripheral blood. Receptors were obtained from a man aged 30-40 years with active or convalescent COVID-19.

CDR3 sequence reads: CASSLEPGQGRRAFF. The CDR3 DNA reads TGTGCCAGCAGCTTGGAACCGGGACAGGGGAGGAGGGCTTTCTTT. This chain uses TRBV5-5 with TRBJ1-1; 10 bases are a match to TRBD1. With 0 bases clipped from V and 11 bases from J, the junction kept 10 bases outside the gene matches. The CDR3 covers 15 residues. From germline, CDR1 is SGHKS and CDR2 YYEKEE (reference sequence).

In DNA, the CDR3 is TGCGCCAGCAGGGGGGACAGAAGCACAGATACGCAGTATTTT. Residues: CASRGDRSTDTQYF. This chain links TRBV10-1 with TRBJ2-3; 7 bases are shared with TRBD1. With 6 bases clipped from V and 0 bases from J, the junction kept 3 bases outside the gene matches. The germline gives CDR1 WNHNN, CDR2 SYGVQD (reference sequence). There are 14 residues in the CDR3.

The CDR3 loop is CASSQRLAGGKQHADTQYF. Here the CDR3 DNA reads TGTGCCAGCAGCCAGCGACTAGCGGGGGGTAAACAACACGCAGATACGCAGTATTTT. V is TRBV3-1 (or the pseudogene TRBV3-2) and J is TRBJ2-3, with TRBD2 matching over 13 bases. The CDR3 is made up of 19 amino acids. The junction had 13 bases not matched to a gene; V was cut back by 3 bases and J by 4 bases. From germline, CDR1 is LGHDT and CDR2 YNNKEL (reference sequence).

V and J are TRBV4-1 and TRBJ1-6; D is perhaps TRBD1 (5 bases). Germline lookup yields CDR1 MGHRA and CDR2 YSYEKL. Trimming removed 0 bases at V and 4 bases at J, with 16 bases between. CDR3 size: 18 residues. The CDR3 loop reads CASSQDPLDGQYNSPLHF. The CDR3 DNA reads TGCGCCAGCAGCCAAGACCCCCTAGACGGACAATATAATTCACCCCTCCACTTT.

The CDR3 sequence is CASSFRGYEQYF. The CDR3 DNA follows: TGTGCCAGCAGCTTTAGGGGCTACGAGCAGTACTTC. This sequence joins TRBV11-2 and TRBJ2-7; perhaps TRBD1 as D (5 bases). The CDR3 runs 12 residues. Deletions cut 3 bases from V and 3 bases from J, with 6 bases between. The germline gives CDR1 SGHAT, CDR2 FQNNGV.

J is TRBJ2-3 and V is TRBV5-6; a weak D match, TRBD2 (6 bases). Germline V gene data show CDR1 as SGHDT and CDR2 as YYEEEE. This CDR3 comprises 13 residues. Trimming left V 5 bases short and J 3 bases short, with 10 bases between. For the CDR3, the DNA is TGTGCCAGCAGATCGCGGGGTACAGATACGCAGTATTTT. It translates to CASRSRGTDTQYF.

The chain combines TRBV19 with TRBJ2-3; 15 nucleotides agree with TRBD2. V was pared by 3 bases and J by 6 bases, with 10 bases of the junction left unmatched. The CDR3 spans 18 residues. CDR1 is LNHDA and CDR2 is SQIVND in the germline V gene (reference sequence). CDR3 residues: CASSIGRTSGGAGDTQYF. The CDR3, as DNA: TGTGCCAGTAGTATCGGAAGGACTAGCGGGGGGGCCGGGGATACGCAGTATTTT.

The V call is TRBV14, the J call TRBJ2-7; D may be TRBD2 (7 bases). Germline V gene data show CDR1 as SGHDN and CDR2 as FVKESK. V lost 4 bases to trimming and J lost 3 bases, with 10 bases between them. CDR3 length equals 13 residues. CDR3 nucleotides: TGTGCCAGCAGCCGCGGGGGCGGCTACGAGCAGTACTTC. The encoded protein is CASSRGGGYEQYF. Looking up the rest from reference TRBV14 and TRBJ2-7 gives the full variable domain: EAGVTQFPSHSVIEKGQTVTLRCDPISGHDNLYWYRRVMGKEIKFLLHFVKESKQDESGMPNNRFLAERTGGTYSTLKVQPAELEDSGVYFCASSRGGGYEQYFGPGTRLTVT.

This rearrangement joins TRBV7-2 to TRBJ2-7; 8 positions match TRBD2. V was pared by 2 bases and J by 5 bases, with 2 bases of the junction left unmatched. This CDR3 has 13 amino acids. Germline V lookup: CDR1 SGHTA, CDR2 FQGNSA. The DNA of the CDR3 is TGTGCCAGCAGCTTAACTAGCGGAGACGAGCAGTACTTC. Protein: CASSLTSGDEQYF.

The sample holds one count of this clone. The V gene is TRBV27, the J gene TRBJ2-2, with 7 positions matching TRBD1. The V gene end was trimmed by 4 bases and the J gene end by 3 bases; junction bases not matched to a gene: 5. This CDR3 comprises 15 residues. The V gene's germline CDR1 is MNHEY and CDR2 SMNVEV (reference sequence). This CDR3 is CASSSSTGYTGELFF. The DNA for the CDR3 is TGTGCCAGCAGTTCCTCGACAGGGTACACCGGGGAGCTGTTTTTT.

The V gene is TRBV5-1, the J gene TRBJ2-1; 7 bases are shared with TRBD2. This CDR3 comprises 16 residues. Germline-derived CDR1 and CDR2 are SGHRS and YFSETQ. V dropped 0 bases and J dropped 4; count of bases not matched to a gene: 7. In DNA form, the CDR3 reads TGCGCCAGCAGCTTGGTTCGGCCTAGCGGTTACAATGAGCAGTTCTTC. Amino acids: CASSLVRPSGYNEQFF.

The chain is built from TRBV11-2 and TRBJ2-2; tentative D call: TRBD1 (5 bases). Germline V CDR1 and CDR2: SGHAT, FQNNGV. The V end was cut by 3 bases, the J end by 5 bases, with 13 bases between. This CDR3 comprises 15 residues. CDR3: CASSFSQGWTGELFF. The CDR3 bases are TGTGCCAGCAGCTTTAGTCAGGGTTGGACCGGGGAGCTGTTTTTT.